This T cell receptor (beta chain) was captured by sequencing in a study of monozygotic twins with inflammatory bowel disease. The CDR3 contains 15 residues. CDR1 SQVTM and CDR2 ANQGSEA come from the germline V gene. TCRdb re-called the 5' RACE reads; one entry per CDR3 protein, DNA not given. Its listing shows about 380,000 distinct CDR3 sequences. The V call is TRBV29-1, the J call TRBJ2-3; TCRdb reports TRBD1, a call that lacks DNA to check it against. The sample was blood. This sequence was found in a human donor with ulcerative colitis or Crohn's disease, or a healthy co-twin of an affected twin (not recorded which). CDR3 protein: CSVDGTPGGGDTQYF.